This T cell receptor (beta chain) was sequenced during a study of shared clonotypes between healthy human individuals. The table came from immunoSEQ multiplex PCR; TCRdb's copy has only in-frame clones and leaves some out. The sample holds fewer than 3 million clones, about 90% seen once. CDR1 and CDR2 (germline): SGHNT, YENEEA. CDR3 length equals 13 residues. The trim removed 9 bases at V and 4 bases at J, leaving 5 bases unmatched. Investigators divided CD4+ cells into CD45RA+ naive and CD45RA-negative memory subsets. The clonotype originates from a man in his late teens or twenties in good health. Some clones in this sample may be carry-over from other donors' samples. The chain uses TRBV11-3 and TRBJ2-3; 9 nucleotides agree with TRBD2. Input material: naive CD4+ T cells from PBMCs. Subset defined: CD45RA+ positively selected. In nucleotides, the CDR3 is TGTGCCAGATCTAGCGGGACCGCAGATACGCAGTATTTT. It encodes CARSSGTADTQYF.